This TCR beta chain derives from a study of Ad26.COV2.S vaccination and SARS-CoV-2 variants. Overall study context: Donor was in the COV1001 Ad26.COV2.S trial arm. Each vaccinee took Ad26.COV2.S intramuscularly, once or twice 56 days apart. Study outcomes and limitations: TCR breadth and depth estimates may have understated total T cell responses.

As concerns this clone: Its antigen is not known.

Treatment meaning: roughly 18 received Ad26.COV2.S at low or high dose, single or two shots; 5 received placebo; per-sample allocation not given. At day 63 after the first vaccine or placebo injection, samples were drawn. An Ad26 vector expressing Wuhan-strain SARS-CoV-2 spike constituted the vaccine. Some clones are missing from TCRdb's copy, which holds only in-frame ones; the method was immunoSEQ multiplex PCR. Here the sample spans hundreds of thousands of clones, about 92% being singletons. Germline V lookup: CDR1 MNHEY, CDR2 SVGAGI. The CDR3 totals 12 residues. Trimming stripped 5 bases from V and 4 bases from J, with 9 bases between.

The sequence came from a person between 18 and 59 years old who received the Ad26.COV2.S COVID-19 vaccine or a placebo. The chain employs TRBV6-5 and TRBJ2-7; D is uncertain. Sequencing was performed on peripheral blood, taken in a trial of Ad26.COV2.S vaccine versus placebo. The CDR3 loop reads CASSTSSYEQYF. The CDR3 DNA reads TGTGCCAGCAGTACCTCTTCGTACGAGCAGTACTTC.